This T cell receptor (beta chain) was found in a study of T-cell memory formation after mild COVID-19. The CDR3 consists of 17 residues. V gave up 1 base and J gave up 6 bases; unmatched junction bases: 7. Whole-study findings and limits: Clones from the second wave (peaking day 37) had unconfirmed SARS-CoV-2 specificity. Contracting clones from day 15 to 85 had balanced CD4/CD8; later expanders favoured CD4+. Pre-infection memory held some responding clones, suggesting pre-existing cross-reactive T cells responded.

As for this clonotype: Its antigen is unidentified.

Constant-segment primers and 5'RACE yielded cDNA libraries for TCR alpha and TCR beta, each carrying sample barcodes and UMIs. Each CDR3 protein is one row after TCRdb ran MiXCR on the 5' RACE reads. The repertoire holds around 370,000 distinct CDR3 sequences, with roughly 20% as singletons. The sequence came from an adult woman who had mild COVID-19 (a few samples of this study predate the infection). Cell type and time point are not known. The specimen was PBMCs or a T cell subset sorted from them (not recorded which). The chain joins TRBV12-3 or TRBV12-4 to TRBJ2-6; the match to TRBD2 covers 9 bases. The CDR3 coding sequence is TGTGCCAGCAGTTTAGGGGTAGCGGGAGCTGCGGCCAACGTCCTGACTTTC. Amino acid sequence: CASSLGVAGAAANVLTF.